What follows describes a single TCR beta chain. This table comes from immunoSEQ multiplex PCR, and its TCRdb copy is limited to in-frame clones, with some not included. The table includes some 100,000 clones, about 89% detected once. This CDR3 has 13 amino acids. V shed 2 bases and J shed 4 bases, with 8 bases lying between them. In germline, CDR1 is MNHEY, CDR2 SVGAGI. The data derive from a study of control samples from healthy donors and cancer patients. The sample was blood. The TCR comes from a woman between 45 and 60 years old in good health. The chain links TRBV6-5 to TRBJ1-2; D might be TRBD1 (5 bases). CDR3 sequence reads: CASSYVGGYGYTF. CDR3 sequence (DNA): TGTGCCAGCAGTTACGTTGGGGGCTATGGCTACACCTTC.